A single sample gave rise to the 18 T cell receptor beta chains below, sequenced in a study of cytomegalovirus exposure and HLA in healthy donors. Produced via immunoSEQ multiplex PCR; TCRdb's table is partial and in-frame only. The sample has about 120,000 clones; 89% are singletons. Specimen: PBMCs. These receptors were collected from a woman under 30 in good health and CMV-seronegative.

V usage is TRBV5-4 and J usage is TRBJ2-3; D gene ambiguous. This CDR3 is built from 12 residues. The ends were cut back, 0 bases at V and 5 bases at J, with 4 bases in the middle. Germline-derived CDR1 and CDR2 are SGHNT and YYREEE (reference sequence). Written as DNA, the CDR3 is TGTGCCAGCAGCTTGGCCGGAGATACGCAGTATTTT. It codes for CASSLAGDTQYF.

The chain couples TRBV2 to TRBJ1-4, with 7 bases identical to TRBD1. Trimming cost V 4 bases and J 5 bases; bases outside gene matches: 4. The CDR3 is 14 residues long. CDR1 is SNHLY, CDR2 FYNNEI, per germline. CDR3 DNA sequence: TGTGCCAGCAGTGCCAGGGGGTGGAATGAAAAACTGTTTTTT. This codes for CASSARGWNEKLFF. Combining the CDR3 with reference TRBV2 and TRBJ1-4 gives the whole variable domain EPEVTQTPSHQVTQMGQEVILRCVPISNHLYFYWYRQILGQKVEFLVSFYNNEISEKSEIFDDQFSVERPDGSNFTLKIRSTKLEDSAMYFCASSARGWNEKLFFGSGTQLSVL.

J is TRBJ1-5 and V is TRBV7-2, with D tentatively TRBD1 (5 bases). CDR1 is SGHTA, CDR2 FQGNSA, per germline. This CDR3 is 15 amino acids long. Trimming stripped 6 bases from V and 6 bases from J, with 18 bases between. CDR3 in amino acids: CASRAPGGGGQPQHF. The CDR3 DNA follows: TGTGCCAGCAGGGCTCCTGGGGGGGGAGGTCAGCCCCAGCATTTT.

The chain uses TRBV20-1 and TRBJ2-7; possibly TRBD1 for D (6 bases). The CDR3 runs to 11 residues. V lost 5 bases and J lost 5, with 10 bases in between. CDR1 is DFQATT and CDR2 is SNEGSKA in the germline V gene (reference sequence). CDR3 sequence reads: CSALTGHEQYF. The CDR3 DNA reads as TGCAGTGCTTTGACAGGCCACGAGCAGTACTTC.

The J gene is TRBJ1-6, the V gene TRBV11-2; possibly TRBD1 for D (6 bases). V gave up 0 bases and J gave up 9 bases, with 27 bases separating them. Germline loops: CDR1 SGHAT, CDR2 FQNNGV. The CDR3 spans 20 residues. The CDR3 loop reads CASSLDHLMSHWGPGSPLHF. CDR3 DNA: TGTGCCAGCAGCTTAGATCATTTAATGTCCCATTGGGGGCCGGGTTCACCCCTCCACTTT.

The chain joins TRBV28 to TRBJ1-4, with 9 bases that match TRBD1. J lost 7 bases, V lost 4 bases, and 7 bases had no gene match. Germline assignment: CDR1 MDHEN and CDR2 SYDVKM. This CDR3 contains 15 residues. This chain's CDR3 is CASSSRQGGVEKLFF. CDR3 in DNA: TGTGCCAGCAGTTCCCGACAGGGGGGAGTTGAAAAACTGTTTTTT.

The CDR3 protein is CASSDGTSGTYEQYV. DNA for the CDR3: TGCGCCAGCAGTGACGGGACATCCGGGACCTACGAGCAGTACGTC. The chain is built from TRBV10-2 and TRBJ2-7, with D tentatively TRBD1 (6 bases). Trimming cost V 3 bases and J 2 bases, with 14 bases left between them. The germline V gene has CDR1 WSHSY and CDR2 SAAADI. CDR3 length: 15 amino acids.

The rearrangement links TRBV28 to TRBJ2-1; TRBD2 aligns across 13 bases. Per the germline V gene, CDR1 is MDHEN and CDR2 is SYDVKM. V lost 4 bases to trimming and J lost 4 bases; unmatched junction nucleotides: 7. CDR3 length: 17 amino acids. In DNA, the CDR3 is TGTGCCAGCAGTTCTCTCGGACTAGCGGGAGCGTACAATGAGCAGTTCTTC. Translated, it gives CASSSLGLAGAYNEQFF.

This rearrangement joins TRBV7-7 to TRBJ2-7; 8 nucleotides align to TRBD2. Germline V lookup: CDR1 SSHAT, CDR2 FNYEAQ (reference sequence). V lost 1 base, J lost 5 bases, and 4 bases stayed unmatched. The length of the CDR3 is 14 residues. The CDR3 here is CASSLVAGGNEQYF. The CDR3 bases are TGTGCCAGCAGCTTAGTGGCGGGGGGCAACGAGCAGTACTTC.

This clone was recorded once. The rearrangement uses TRBV28 and TRBJ2-3; 9 bases are shared with TRBD1. This CDR3 is built from 14 residues. V was clipped by 6 bases and J by 2 bases; unmatched bases: 3. Germline values: CDR1 MDHEN, CDR2 SYDVKM. Written as DNA, the CDR3 is TGTGCCAGCAGGGGGACAGGGCTCACAGATACGCAGTATTTT. Protein product: CASRGTGLTDTQYF.

J is TRBJ1-1 and V is TRBV5-1; D is uncertain. V was pared by 0 bases and J by 7 bases, with 13 bases between. The CDR3 contains 14 residues. Germline V gene data show CDR1 as SGHRS and CDR2 as YFSETQ. This CDR3 is CASSLVSGVSEAFF. The CDR3 DNA reads as TGCGCCAGCAGCTTGGTTTCGGGTGTAAGTGAAGCTTTCTTT.

The V gene is TRBV5-1, the J gene TRBJ2-3, with D tentatively TRBD1 (5 bases). Trimming took off 0 bases at V and 3 bases at J, with 14 bases between the two ends. From germline, CDR1 is SGHRS and CDR2 YFSETQ. The CDR3 is 16 amino acids. CDR3 protein: CASSLGTQKSTDTQYF. In DNA, the CDR3 is TGCGCCAGCAGCTTGGGGACACAAAAGAGTACAGATACGCAGTATTTT.

The gene calls are TRBV20-1 and TRBJ1-5; no firm D call. CDR1 is DFQATT, CDR2 SNEGSKA, per germline (reference sequence). The CDR3 has 11 residues. V was clipped by 1 base and J by 6 bases, with 4 bases between them. This chain's CDR3 is CSARVLQPQHF. In nucleotides, the CDR3 is TGCAGTGCTAGAGTCCTTCAGCCCCAGCATTTT.

This chain uses TRBV4-3 with TRBJ2-2; D is unresolved. The V end was cut by 0 bases, the J end by 1 base, with 21 bases between. CDR1 and CDR2 from the germline V gene are LGHNA and YSLEER. This CDR3 is built from 20 residues. CDR3 DNA: TGCGCCAGCAGCCAAGAAGAGTTTAATGTCTACTCTAAGAACACCGGGGAGCTGTTTTTT. As protein: CASSQEEFNVYSKNTGELFF.

V gene TRBV7-8 combines with J gene TRBJ2-2; D remains ambiguous. V gave up 0 bases and J gave up 5 bases, with 7 bases separating them. This CDR3 is built from 14 residues. Germline V gene lookup returns CDR1 SGHVS and CDR2 FQNEAQ. The CDR3 loop reads CASSLAQATGELFF. The CDR3 nucleotides read TGTGCCAGCAGCTTAGCGCAGGCGACCGGGGAGCTGTTTTTT.

J is TRBJ1-6 and V is TRBV6-4, with a tentative D call TRBD1 (5 bases). V lost 8 bases and J 10 bases, leaving 18 bases between the germline ends. CDR3 length equals 14 residues. Germline CDR1 reads MRHNA; CDR2 reads SNTAGT. The CDR3 reads CASSIDSGGSPLHF. CDR3 DNA: TGTGCCAGCTCAATCGATTCTGGGGGGTCACCCCTCCACTTT.

This rearrangement joins TRBV6-1 to TRBJ1-4; no definite D call. The length of the CDR3 is 15 residues. CDR1 is MNHNS and CDR2 is SASEGT in the germline V gene. V was trimmed by 6 bases and J by 0 bases, leaving 11 bases between them. The CDR3 sequence is CASRLSPTTNEKLFF. The CDR3 nucleotides are TGTGCCAGCAGGTTAAGCCCAACAACTAATGAAAAACTGTTTTTT.

The J gene is TRBJ1-3, the V gene TRBV28; D perhaps matches TRBD1 (5 bases). Germline V gene lookup returns CDR1 MDHEN and CDR2 SYDVKM. This CDR3 is 14 amino acids long. V shed 3 bases and J shed 4 bases, with 10 bases lying between them. CDR3 nucleotides: TGTGCCAGCAGTTTGGGGGGATCCGGAAACACCATATATTTT. Translated: CASSLGGSGNTIYF.